This T cell receptor beta chain was sequenced in a study of cytomegalovirus exposure and HLA in healthy donors. V lost 5 bases and J lost 4, with 16 bases in between. In germline, CDR1 is SEHNR, CDR2 FQNEAQ (reference sequence). The CDR3 is made up of 15 amino acids. The PCR ran on 60 Vbeta and 13 Jbeta primers. The repertoire was sequenced with immunoSEQ multiplex PCR; TCRdb's copy has only in-frame clones and lacks some. The table includes under 200,000 clones, around 81% detected once. Input material: PBMCs. This receptor was obtained from a woman aged 18-35 years in good health and CMV-seropositive. The chain couples TRBV7-9 to TRBJ2-3; D is possibly TRBD1 (6 bases). The CDR3 sequence is CASSLYQGPSDTQYF. The CDR3 bases are TGTGCCAGCAGCCTGTATCAGGGGCCTTCAGATACGCAGTATTTT.